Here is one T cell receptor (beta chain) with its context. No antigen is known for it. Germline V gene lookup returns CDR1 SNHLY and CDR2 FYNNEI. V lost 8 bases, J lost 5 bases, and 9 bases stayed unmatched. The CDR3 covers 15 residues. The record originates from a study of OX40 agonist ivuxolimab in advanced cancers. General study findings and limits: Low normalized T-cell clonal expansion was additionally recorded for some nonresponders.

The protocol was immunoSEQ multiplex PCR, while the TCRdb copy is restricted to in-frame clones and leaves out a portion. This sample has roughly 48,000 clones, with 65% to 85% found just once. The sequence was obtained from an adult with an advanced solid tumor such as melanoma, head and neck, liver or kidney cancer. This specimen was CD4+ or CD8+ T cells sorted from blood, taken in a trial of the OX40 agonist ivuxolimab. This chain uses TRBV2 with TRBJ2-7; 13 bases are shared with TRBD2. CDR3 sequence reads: CASLPGLAGIHEQYF. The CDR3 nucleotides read TGTGCCAGCCTCCCGGGACTAGCGGGGATCCACGAGCAGTACTTC.